The rows below give T cell receptor beta chains drawn from one sample of a study of blood T cell repertoires in COVID-19. The method was immunoSEQ multiplex PCR; TCRdb's version includes in-frame clones alone and lacks a portion of them. The data hold 150,000 to 200,000 clones, with roughly three quarters observed a single time. The sequencing sample was made of peripheral blood. Receptors originate from a man in his sixties with active or convalescent COVID-19. Both conserved end residues are part of each CDR3. D genes are given only for firm matches. For some rows the clone size is stated as once, few or many, or as a class when expanded; others skip it.

CDR3aa | CDR3nt | abundance | d_gene | j_gene | v_gene
CASSPGTVDQPQHF | TGTGCCAGCAGCCCCGGGACAGTTGATCAGCCCCAGCATTTT | . | TRBD1 | TRBJ1-5 | TRBV9
CASSQSGGMVRTEAFF | TGCGCCAGCAGTCAATCGGGGGGGATGGTTCGCACTGAAGCTTTCTTT | . | . | TRBJ1-1 | TRBV23-1
CASSAGTSGTLVETQYF | TGTGCCAGCAGCGCCGGGACTAGCGGAACCCTAGTAGAGACCCAGTACTTC | . | TRBD2 | TRBJ2-5 | TRBV9
CASSPGEPNTEAFF | TGTGCCAGCAGCCCCGGGGAGCCGAACACTGAAGCTTTCTTT | . | . | TRBJ1-1 | TRBV6-5
CASSRGDTQYF | TGTGCCAGCAGCAGGGGAGATACGCAGTATTTT | few | . | TRBJ2-3 | TRBV3-1/TRBV3-2
CASNGGLAHFTDTQYF | TGTGCCAGCAACGGAGGGCTAGCGCACTTCACAGATACGCAGTATTTT | . | . | TRBJ2-3 | TRBV28
CASSVEGTGVDTQYF | TGTGCCAGCAGCGTAGAAGGGACAGGGGTAGATACGCAGTATTTT | . | TRBD1 | TRBJ2-3 | TRBV9
CASSQQGAAGELFF | TGTGCCAGTAGCCAACAGGGGGCCGCCGGGGAGCTGTTTTTT | . | TRBD1 | TRBJ2-2 | TRBV19
CASSVVPGSGSLSRETQYF | TGTGCCAGCAGCGTCGTCCCAGGTAGCGGGAGTCTTAGTCGAGAGACCCAGTACTTC | . | TRBD2 | TRBJ2-5 | TRBV9
CASSPGGLAGVPGELFF | TGTGCCAGCAGCCCCGGAGGGCTAGCGGGAGTTCCCGGGGAGCTGTTTTTT | . | TRBD2 | TRBJ2-2 | TRBV3-1/TRBV3-2
CRDRGGTEAFF | TGCAGGGACAGGGGAGGCACTGAAGCTTTCTTT | . | TRBD1 | TRBJ1-1 | TRBV20-1
CASSNTNSGRNEKLFF | TGTGCCAGCTCAAACACAAACAGCGGAAGAAACGAAAAACTGTTTTTT | . | . | TRBJ1-4 | TRBV18